Listed below are T cell receptor beta chains from one sample, sequenced in a study of T-cell memory formation after mild COVID-19. TCRdb reprocessed the 5' RACE reads via MiXCR and lists one record per CDR3 protein. The repertoire holds roughly 250,000 distinct CDR3 sequences, with around 17% as singletons. The specimen sequenced was PBMCs or a T cell subset sorted from them (not recorded which). All receptors derive from a young man who had mild COVID-19 (a few samples of this study predate the infection). Cell type and time point are not known. Each CDR3 is given with its conserved first and last residue. Fields, in order: J gene, clone size, V gene, D gene, CDR3 DNA, CDR3 protein. The D gene is left open where the match is weak. The size field is filled for only some rows; it gives once, few, many or a size class.

j_gene: TRBJ2-7
abundance: many
v_gene: TRBV4-3
d_gene: -
CDR3nt: TGCGCCAGCAGCCAAGGTGCAGGATTCTACGAGCAGTACTTC
CDR3aa: CASSQGAGFYEQYF

j_gene: TRBJ2-7
abundance: few
v_gene: TRBV29-1
d_gene: -
CDR3nt: TGCAGCGTTTCACAGGGACAAAAACACTCCTACGAGCAGTACTTC
CDR3aa: CSVSQGQKHSYEQYF

j_gene: TRBJ2-1
abundance: few
v_gene: TRBV5-1
d_gene: TRBD1
CDR3nt: TGCGCCAGCAGCTTGGCCGTCGGTCAGGGGGCCGATGAGCAGTTCTTC
CDR3aa: CASSLAVGQGADEQFF

j_gene: TRBJ1-1
abundance: -
v_gene: TRBV4-2
d_gene: -
CDR3nt: TGTGCCAGCAGCCTTGGCCAGGGGCACACTGAAGCTTTCTTT
CDR3aa: CASSLGQGHTEAFF

j_gene: TRBJ1-4
abundance: few
v_gene: TRBV4-2
d_gene: -
CDR3nt: TGTGCCAGCAGCCAAGATATACGTCAGGGCAGACTGTTTTTT
CDR3aa: CASSQDIRQGRLFF

j_gene: TRBJ2-2
abundance: -
v_gene: TRBV7-3
d_gene: -
CDR3nt: TGTGCCAGCAGCGGGCACCCGACTGCTAACACCGGGGAGCTGTTTTTT
CDR3aa: CASSGHPTANTGELFF

j_gene: TRBJ2-2
abundance: few
v_gene: TRBV7-9
d_gene: -
CDR3nt: TGTGCCAGCAACCTTGTGGCCGACACCGGGGAGCTGTTTTTT
CDR3aa: CASNLVADTGELFF

j_gene: TRBJ1-1
abundance: few
v_gene: TRBV6-2/TRBV6-3
d_gene: -
CDR3nt: TGTGCCACCCGCCGGGATTCGGGCACTGAAGCTTTCTTT
CDR3aa: CATRRDSGTEAFF

j_gene: TRBJ1-5
abundance: -
v_gene: TRBV7-2
d_gene: TRBD1
CDR3nt: TGTGCCAGCAGCTTACAGGGGGTGTATCAGCCCCAGCATTTT
CDR3aa: CASSLQGVYQPQHF

j_gene: TRBJ2-1
abundance: few
v_gene: TRBV5-1
d_gene: -
CDR3nt: TGCGCCAGCAGCGCACACACCCTAGGGAATGAGCAGTTCTTC
CDR3aa: CASSAHTLGNEQFF

j_gene: TRBJ1-1
abundance: few
v_gene: TRBV7-9
d_gene: -
CDR3nt: TGTGCCAGCAGCTTACCTGTCACTGGGCAAGCTTTCTTT
CDR3aa: CASSLPVTGQAFF

j_gene: TRBJ1-3
abundance: few
v_gene: TRBV6-1
d_gene: -
CDR3nt: TGTGCCAGCAGCACCCAGCCTACCTCTGGAAACACCATATATTTT
CDR3aa: CASSTQPTSGNTIYF

j_gene: TRBJ1-4
abundance: -
v_gene: TRBV2
d_gene: -
CDR3nt: TGTGCCAGCAGTGATGACCGGTCCTCTAGCGAAAAACTGTTTTTT
CDR3aa: CASSDDRSSSEKLFF

j_gene: TRBJ1-3
abundance: -
v_gene: TRBV28
d_gene: -
CDR3nt: TGTGCCAGCAGCAACCAGGGCTTCTCTGGAAACACCATATATTTT
CDR3aa: CASSNQGFSGNTIYF

j_gene: TRBJ2-2
abundance: few
v_gene: TRBV4-3
d_gene: -
CDR3nt: TGCGCCAGCAGCCAAGCGTGGTCCGGGGAGCTGTTTTTT
CDR3aa: CASSQAWSGELFF

j_gene: TRBJ1-2
abundance: -
v_gene: TRBV28
d_gene: -
CDR3nt: TGTGCCAGCAGTTTATGGCCTGGGGCCTACTATGGCTACACCTTC
CDR3aa: CASSLWPGAYYGYTF

j_gene: TRBJ1-5
abundance: few
v_gene: TRBV7-3
d_gene: -
CDR3nt: TGTGCCAGCTCCCGTGATTCGGGTCAGCCCCAGCATTTT
CDR3aa: CASSRDSGQPQHF

j_gene: TRBJ2-3
abundance: few
v_gene: TRBV20-1
d_gene: -
CDR3nt: TGCAGTGCTAAAAGCGGGTCGACAGATACGCAGTATTTT
CDR3aa: CSAKSGSTDTQYF

j_gene: TRBJ1-4
abundance: many
v_gene: TRBV5-6
d_gene: TRBD1
CDR3nt: TGTGCCAGCAGCTGGACAGGGGGCACTAATGAAAAACTGTTTTTT
CDR3aa: CASSWTGGTNEKLFF

j_gene: TRBJ2-5
abundance: many
v_gene: TRBV6-6
d_gene: TRBD1
CDR3nt: TGTGCCAGCAGTGACCGGGACAGATACCAAGAGACCCAGTACTTC
CDR3aa: CASSDRDRYQETQYF

j_gene: TRBJ1-1
abundance: -
v_gene: TRBV29-1
d_gene: -
CDR3nt: TGCAGCGACAAACCGGGGGCTTTCTTT
CDR3aa: CSDKPGAFF

j_gene: TRBJ2-5
abundance: -
v_gene: TRBV30
d_gene: -
CDR3nt: TGTGCCTGGAGGATTGGAGAGACCCAGTACTTC
CDR3aa: CAWRIGETQYF

j_gene: TRBJ2-3
abundance: few
v_gene: TRBV7-2
d_gene: TRBD2
CDR3nt: TGTGCCAGCAGTTTTAGCGGGGGGGCAAGTACGCAGTATTTT
CDR3aa: CASSFSGGASTQYF

j_gene: TRBJ1-1
abundance: -
v_gene: TRBV28
d_gene: -
CDR3nt: TGTGCCAGCAGTTTAAGTCGAGAGACTGAAGCTTTCTTT
CDR3aa: CASSLSRETEAFF

j_gene: TRBJ1-4
abundance: -
v_gene: TRBV12-3/TRBV12-4
d_gene: -
CDR3nt: TGTGCCAGCACCCATAATGAAAAACTGTTTTTT
CDR3aa: CASTHNEKLFF

j_gene: TRBJ2-4
abundance: few
v_gene: TRBV6-2/TRBV6-3
d_gene: TRBD1
CDR3nt: TGTGCCAGCAGTTACTCCGGGACAGGGAACATTCAGTACTTC
CDR3aa: CASSYSGTGNIQYF

j_gene: TRBJ2-1
abundance: many
v_gene: TRBV7-2
d_gene: TRBD2
CDR3nt: TGTGCCAGCAGCTTAGGCCTAGCGGGCAGGAATGAGCAGTTCTTC
CDR3aa: CASSLGLAGRNEQFF

j_gene: TRBJ2-1
abundance: -
v_gene: TRBV5-1
d_gene: TRBD2
CDR3nt: TGCGCCAGCAGCCCCCCGGGGGGGGCCTTATACAATGAGCAGTTCTTC
CDR3aa: CASSPPGGALYNEQFF

j_gene: TRBJ2-4
abundance: few
v_gene: TRBV20-1
d_gene: -
CDR3nt: TGCAGTGCTGCCGGGCCCCTCAAAAACATTCAGTACTTC
CDR3aa: CSAAGPLKNIQYF

j_gene: TRBJ1-4
abundance: few
v_gene: TRBV12-3/TRBV12-4
d_gene: -
CDR3nt: TGTGCCAGCAGGGGTCAGGGGAAAACTAATGAAAAACTGTTTTTT
CDR3aa: CASRGQGKTNEKLFF

j_gene: TRBJ2-3
abundance: -
v_gene: TRBV7-9
d_gene: -
CDR3nt: TGTGCCAGCACCTCGACCACTGCAGGGACCTTCACAGATACGCAGTATTTT
CDR3aa: CASTSTTAGTFTDTQYF

j_gene: TRBJ2-1
abundance: -
v_gene: TRBV10-3
d_gene: TRBD2
CDR3nt: TGTGCCATCAGCCGAGCCCCTAGCGGGGCATACAATGAGCAGTTCTTC
CDR3aa: CAISRAPSGAYNEQFF

j_gene: TRBJ1-4
abundance: few
v_gene: TRBV18
d_gene: TRBD1
CDR3nt: TGTGCCAGCTCGCGGAGAACAGGGGGAGAAAAACTGTTTTTT
CDR3aa: CASSRRTGGEKLFF

j_gene: TRBJ2-7
abundance: few
v_gene: TRBV5-1
d_gene: -
CDR3nt: TGCGCCAGCAGCCCTATGATCAGGGGGGCTTACGAGCAGTACTTC
CDR3aa: CASSPMIRGAYEQYF

j_gene: TRBJ2-5
abundance: -
v_gene: TRBV5-4
d_gene: TRBD2
CDR3nt: TGTGCCAGCAGCTTGAAGCTCAGCGGGGGACAAGAGACCCAGTACTTC
CDR3aa: CASSLKLSGGQETQYF

j_gene: TRBJ1-1
abundance: many
v_gene: TRBV5-1
d_gene: -
CDR3nt: TGTGCCAGCAGCTTGGGTGGCGGGACTGAAGCTTTCTTT
CDR3aa: CASSLGGGTEAFF

j_gene: TRBJ2-3
abundance: -
v_gene: TRBV2
d_gene: TRBD2
CDR3nt: TGTGCCAGCAGTTCCGGGACTAGAGCAGATACGCAGTATTTT
CDR3aa: CASSSGTRADTQYF

j_gene: TRBJ1-2
abundance: -
v_gene: TRBV14
d_gene: TRBD1
CDR3nt: TGTGCCAGCAGACGGACAGGGAATGGCTACACCTTC
CDR3aa: CASRRTGNGYTF